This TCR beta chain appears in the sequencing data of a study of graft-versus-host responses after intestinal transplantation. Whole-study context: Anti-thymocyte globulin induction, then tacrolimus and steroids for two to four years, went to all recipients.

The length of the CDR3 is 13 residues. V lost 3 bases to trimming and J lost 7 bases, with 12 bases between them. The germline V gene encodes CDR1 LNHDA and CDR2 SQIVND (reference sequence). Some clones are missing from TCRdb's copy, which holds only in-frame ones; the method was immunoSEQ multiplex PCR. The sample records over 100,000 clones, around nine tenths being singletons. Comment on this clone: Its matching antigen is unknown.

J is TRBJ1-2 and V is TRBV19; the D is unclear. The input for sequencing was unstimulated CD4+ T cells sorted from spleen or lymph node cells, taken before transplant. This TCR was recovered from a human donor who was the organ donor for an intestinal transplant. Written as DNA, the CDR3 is TGTGCCAGTAGTATGGTGGGAGGTAGTGGCTACACCTTC. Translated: CASSMVGGSGYTF.